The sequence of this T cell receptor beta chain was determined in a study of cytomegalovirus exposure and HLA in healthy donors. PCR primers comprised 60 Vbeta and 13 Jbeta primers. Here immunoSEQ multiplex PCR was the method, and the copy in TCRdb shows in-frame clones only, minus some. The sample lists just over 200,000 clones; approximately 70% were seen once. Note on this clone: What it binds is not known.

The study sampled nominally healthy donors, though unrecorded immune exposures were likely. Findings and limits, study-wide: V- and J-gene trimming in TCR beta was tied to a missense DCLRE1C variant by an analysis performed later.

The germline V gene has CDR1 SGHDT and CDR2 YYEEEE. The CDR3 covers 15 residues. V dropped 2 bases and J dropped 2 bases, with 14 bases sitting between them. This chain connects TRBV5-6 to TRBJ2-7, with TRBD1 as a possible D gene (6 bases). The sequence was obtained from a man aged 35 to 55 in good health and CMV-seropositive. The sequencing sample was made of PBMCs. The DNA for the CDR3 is TGTGCCAGCAGCTTCCGCAGGGGTGGGACCTACGAGCAGTACTTC. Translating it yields CASSFRRGGTYEQYF.